Following are 19 T cell receptor beta chains from one sample sequenced in a study of identical twins. TCRdb redid the calling of the 5' RACE reads with MiXCR, one entry per CDR3 protein. The repertoire has hundreds of thousands of distinct CDR3 sequences, 8.6% of them found once; the top ten carry more than 0.75%. These data were also reused for a study on yellow fever vaccine responses in identical twins.

The sequenced sample consisted of PBMCs. The receptors shown here come from a woman aged 18-30 years in good health.

The V and J genes are TRBV30 and TRBJ1-1; TRBD1 might be the D (5 bases). Germline V gene lookup returns CDR1 GTSNPN and CDR2 SVGIG (reference sequence). The CDR3 extends over 14 amino acids. Trimming left V 4 bases short and J 0 bases short, with 12 bases between. The CDR3 protein is CAWKTVTLNTEAFF. In nucleotides, the CDR3 is TGTGCCTGGAAGACAGTTACTTTGAACACTGAAGCTTTCTTT.

This chain uses TRBV19 with TRBJ2-5, with D possibly matching TRBD1 (6 bases). CDR1 and CDR2 (germline): LNHDA, SQIVND (reference sequence). There are 13 residues in the CDR3. Trimming left V 5 bases short and J 4 bases short, with 11 bases between. CDR3: CASSVTGLETQYF. In nucleotides, the CDR3 is TGTGCCAGTAGTGTTACAGGGTTAGAGACCCAGTACTTC.

This clonotype was counted between two and nine times. The CDR3 DNA sequence: TGCAGTGCTAGAGGGGTCCACTCCTACGAGCAGTACTTC. Amino acid sequence: CSARGVHSYEQYF. V usage is TRBV20-1 and J usage is TRBJ2-7; D not certain. The CDR3 is 13 residues long. V lost 1 base to trimming and J lost 0 bases, with 7 bases between them. Germline V gene lookup returns CDR1 DFQATT and CDR2 SNEGSKA (reference sequence).

This clonotype was observed a handful of times. V and J are TRBV29-1 and TRBJ1-2; 8 bases map to TRBD1. The germline V gene has CDR1 SQVTM and CDR2 ANQGSEA. The J segment lost 5 bases and the V segment lost 7 bases, leaving 3 bases of the junction unmatched. This CDR3 contains 11 residues. CDR3 amino acids: CSGQGMYGYTF. In DNA form, the CDR3 reads TGCAGCGGACAGGGGATGTATGGCTACACCTTC.

The rearrangement links TRBV11-2 to TRBJ2-2, with TRBD1 as a possible D gene (6 bases). The germline V gene has CDR1 SGHAT and CDR2 FQNNGV. The length of the CDR3 is 15 residues. The V gene lost 7 bases and the J gene lost 7 bases, with 19 bases spanning the gap. The CDR3 coding sequence is TGTGCCAGCACCTGGCAGGGGACGACGATCGGGGAGCTGTTTTTT. This translates into CASTWQGTTIGELFF.

This clonotype was detected a few times. The CDR3 DNA reads as TGTGCCAGCACTACAGACCTAGCGGGAGAAGAGACCCAGTACTTC. Residues: CASTTDLAGEETQYF. V and J are TRBV12-3 or TRBV12-4 and TRBJ2-5; 10 nucleotides match TRBD2. V was clipped by 7 bases and J by 3 bases; unmatched bases: 8. The CDR3 sequence is 15 residues long.

This clonotype was observed a handful of times. The chain uses TRBV28 and TRBJ2-7; the match to TRBD1 covers 7 bases. Per germline, CDR1 MDHEN and CDR2 SYDVKM. V trimming: 3 bases; J trimming: 4 bases; junction bases outside the gene matches: 15. The CDR3 is 17 residues long. The CDR3 DNA reads as TGTGCCAGCAGTTTGGCCGTCCCGGGACAGCTGGGGTACGAGCAGTACTTC. It translates to CASSLAVPGQLGYEQYF.

The table lists this clonotype with a few counts. V usage is TRBV6-2 or TRBV6-3 and J usage is TRBJ1-5, with D perhaps TRBD1 (5 bases). Germline loops: CDR1 MNHEY, CDR2 SVGEGT. The ends were cut back, 5 bases at V and 9 bases at J, with 38 bases in the middle. There are 21 residues in the CDR3. The CDR3 sequence: CASSPHLAKTWGQDGRRPQHF. The CDR3 bases are TGTGCCAGCAGTCCTCACCTTGCAAAGACCTGGGGCCAGGACGGGCGTAGGCCCCAGCATTTT.

This clonotype was counted at least ten times. The CDR3 sequence: CSVEDEGVGYTF. The DNA of the CDR3 is TGCAGCGTTGAAGACGAGGGGGTGGGCTACACCTTC. The gene calls are TRBV29-1 and TRBJ1-2, with D tentatively TRBD1 (6 bases). Germline V gene sequence: CDR1 SQVTM, CDR2 ANQGSEA. Trimming shortened V by 0 bases and J by 8 bases, and 10 bases separated the two germline ends. The CDR3 sequence is 12 residues long.

This clonotype has ten or more counts. The rearrangement links TRBV4-3 to TRBJ1-6; no reliable D call. Trimming took 1 base from V and 7 from J, leaving 5 bases between them. From germline, CDR1 is LGHNA and CDR2 YSLEER. This CDR3 contains 13 residues. The CDR3 DNA reads as TGCGCCAGCAGCCAAGGCGAGAATTCACCCCTCCACTTT. Translation gives CASSQGENSPLHF.

This clonotype showed up just a few times. The chain is built from TRBV20-1 and TRBJ2-7; D might be TRBD2 (7 bases). V was pared by 1 base and J by 1 base, with 14 bases between. This CDR3 is 15 amino acids long. CDR1 is DFQATT, CDR2 SNEGSKA, per germline (reference sequence). The CDR3 sequence is CSARAAQGGSYEQYF. In DNA form, the CDR3 reads TGCAGTGCTAGAGCTGCACAGGGAGGGTCCTACGAGCAGTACTTC.

The chain uses TRBV12-3 or TRBV12-4 and TRBJ1-5, with D possibly matching TRBD1 (5 bases). Trimming took 1 base from V and 6 from J, leaving 10 bases between them. The CDR3 contains 14 residues. The CDR3 protein is CASSLGDGSQPQHF. Here the CDR3 DNA reads TGTGCCAGCAGTTTAGGGGACGGTAGTCAGCCCCAGCATTTT.

This clonotype was picked up many times. This chain joins TRBV12-3 or TRBV12-4 and TRBJ2-1; D is possibly TRBD1 (5 bases). This CDR3 spans 13 amino acids. The V gene lost 2 bases and the J gene lost 9 bases, with 11 bases spanning the gap. The chain's CDR3 is CASSLLGPGEQFF. The CDR3 nucleotides are TGTGCCAGCAGTTTATTGGGGCCCGGTGAGCAGTTCTTC.

The V and J genes are TRBV5-1 and TRBJ2-5; D is possibly TRBD2 (6 bases). The ends were cut back, 3 bases at V and 5 bases at J, with 20 bases in the middle. The CDR3 consists of 16 residues. CDR1 is SGHRS and CDR2 is YFSETQ in the germline V gene. The CDR3 loop reads CASSSASGPVQETQYF. The CDR3 DNA is TGCGCCAGCAGCTCTGCAAGCGGGCCAGTTCAGGAGACCCAGTACTTC.

The table lists this clonotype with a few counts. V is TRBV29-1 and J is TRBJ2-7; 11 bases are a match to TRBD1. V lost 3 bases to trimming and J lost 4 bases; unmatched junction nucleotides: 11. The CDR3 spans 16 residues. The germline V gene has CDR1 SQVTM and CDR2 ANQGSEA. As DNA, the CDR3 is TGCAGCGTTGATCTTCCCGGACAGGGGGCATTATACGAGCAGTACTTC. It translates to CSVDLPGQGALYEQYF.

Ten or more counts support this clonotype. The chain uses TRBV12-3 or TRBV12-4 and TRBJ1-2; D remains ambiguous. V lost 1 base and J lost 1, with 7 bases in between. CDR3 length equals 14 residues. The CDR3 DNA reads TGTGCCAGCAGTTTAGAGTACGGTAACTATGGCTACACCTTC. This codes for CASSLEYGNYGYTF.

This clonotype was observed a handful of times. Mismatch with germline at one junction end may stem from a read error. V is TRBV6-2 or TRBV6-3 and J is TRBJ1-1, with a weak D call TRBD1 (5 bases). The V gene's germline CDR1 is MNHEY and CDR2 SVGEGT. The CDR3 spans 14 residues. DNA for the CDR3: TGTGCCAGCATTAGAACGGACATGAACACTGAAGTTTTCTTT. Amino acid sequence: CASIRTDMNTEVFF.

The sample holds many counts of this clonotype. V gene TRBV3-1 combines with J gene TRBJ2-2; D possibly corresponds to TRBD1 (5 bases). The germline V gene has CDR1 LGHDT and CDR2 YNNKEL (reference sequence). CDR3 length equals 15 residues. V was pared by 2 bases and J by 1 base, with 8 bases between. CDR3 DNA sequence: TGTGCCAGCAGCCAAATAGGACAGAACACCGGGGAGCTGTTTTTT. Protein product: CASSQIGQNTGELFF.

This clonotype showed up many times. The chain is built from TRBV29-1 and TRBJ1-2; D perhaps matches TRBD1 (5 bases). The CDR3 runs 13 residues. Germline loops: CDR1 SQVTM, CDR2 ANQGSEA. V was shortened by 3 bases and J by 5 bases, with 13 bases between the two germline ends. CDR3 bases: TGCAGCGTTGAGAGGGGTGTAGGTTATGGCTACACCTTC. This sequence encodes CSVERGVGYGYTF.